One and the same sample provided the 8 T cell receptor beta chains below, sequenced in a study of a mutant IDH1 vaccine in newly diagnosed glioma. The antigens these receptors bind are not known. Sample time point: week 11, during vaccination. A single vaccine dose contained 300 ug of mutant IDH1 20-mer peptide, and topical imiquimod was used with it. Sequencing used immunoSEQ multiplex PCR; TCRdb keeps in-frame clones, though not all of them. This sample has around 130,000 clones, with about 82% found just once. Sequences were derived from PBMCs, sampled from a glioma patient whose treatment included an IDH1 peptide vaccine. The receptors originated from a man in his forties with glioma.

The rearrangement joins TRBV5-4 to TRBJ2-7; TRBD2 matches at 13 bases. Trimming took 4 bases from V and 3 from J; bases not matched to a gene: 7. The CDR3 contains 16 residues. Germline-derived CDR1 and CDR2 are SGHNT and YYREEE (reference sequence). DNA for the CDR3: TGTGCCAGCAGCCCGGGGACTAGCGGGAACCTCTACGAGCAGTACTTC. Translated: CASSPGTSGNLYEQYF.

The rearrangement links TRBV7-8 to TRBJ2-7; 7 nucleotides line up with TRBD1. Germline CDR1 reads SGHVS; CDR2 reads FQNEAQ. The CDR3 contains 14 residues. The junction had 13 bases not matched to a gene; V was cut back by 5 bases and J by 9 bases. CDR3: CASSPNRGPLGQYF. CDR3 coding DNA: TGTGCCAGCAGCCCTAACAGGGGCCCCCTCGGGCAGTACTTC.

This sequence joins TRBV6-1 and TRBJ2-7; 11 positions match TRBD1. Germline V gene data show CDR1 as MNHNS and CDR2 as SASEGT. This CDR3 comprises 14 residues. The ends lost 2 bases at V and 4 bases at J; junction bases unmatched: 1. CDR3 in amino acids: CASSEWDRGYEQYF. CDR3 nucleotides: TGTGCCAGCAGTGAATGGGACAGGGGGTACGAGCAGTACTTC.

This rearrangement joins TRBV29-1 to TRBJ1-3; no definite D call. This CDR3 spans 15 amino acids. The germline V and J ends were trimmed by 0 bases and 1 base, with 10 bases remaining between them. The V gene's germline CDR1 is SQVTM and CDR2 ANQGSEA. CDR3 in DNA: TGCAGCGTTGAAGATCCGGTTATTTCTGGAAACACCATATATTTT. It is translated as CSVEDPVISGNTIYF.

The chain joins TRBV20-1 to TRBJ1-1; D ambiguous. V lost 5 bases to trimming and J lost 6 bases, with 10 bases between them. This CDR3 has 11 amino acids. CDR1 DFQATT and CDR2 SNEGSKA come from the germline V gene (reference sequence). CDR3 protein: CSAYFGAEAFF. In DNA form, the CDR3 reads TGCAGTGCTTACTTCGGGGCTGAAGCTTTCTTT.

About this clone itself: This same CDR3 is encoded by further DNA sequences in the sample. J is TRBJ1-3 and V is TRBV7-2; D remains ambiguous. Trimming removed 0 bases from V and 3 bases from J, with 0 bases in between. Germline CDR1 is SGHTA and CDR2 is FQGNSA. The CDR3 is made up of 12 amino acids. CDR3 coding DNA: TGTGCCAGCAGCTTAGCTGGAAACACCATATATTTT. It is translated as CASSLAGNTIYF.

As DNA, the CDR3 is TGTGCCAGCTCTCCCTCCGGGACAGGGCCCAACACTGAAGCTTTCTTT. Its protein product is CASSPSGTGPNTEAFF. The chain has TRBV18 and TRBJ1-1; TRBD1 matches at 9 bases. Germline-derived CDR1 and CDR2 are KGHSH and LQKENI. The CDR3 contains 16 residues. With V trimmed by 6 bases and J by 2 bases, 10 bases remained unmatched.

The chain has TRBV19 and TRBJ2-3; a possible D gene is TRBD1 (7 bases). Germline CDR1 reads LNHDA; CDR2 reads SQIVND (reference sequence). V dropped 7 bases and J dropped 6 bases, with 11 bases sitting between them. The CDR3 has 12 residues. The CDR3 is CASNPGGDTQYF. The CDR3 coding sequence is TGTGCCAGTAACCCAGGGGGGGATACGCAGTATTTT.